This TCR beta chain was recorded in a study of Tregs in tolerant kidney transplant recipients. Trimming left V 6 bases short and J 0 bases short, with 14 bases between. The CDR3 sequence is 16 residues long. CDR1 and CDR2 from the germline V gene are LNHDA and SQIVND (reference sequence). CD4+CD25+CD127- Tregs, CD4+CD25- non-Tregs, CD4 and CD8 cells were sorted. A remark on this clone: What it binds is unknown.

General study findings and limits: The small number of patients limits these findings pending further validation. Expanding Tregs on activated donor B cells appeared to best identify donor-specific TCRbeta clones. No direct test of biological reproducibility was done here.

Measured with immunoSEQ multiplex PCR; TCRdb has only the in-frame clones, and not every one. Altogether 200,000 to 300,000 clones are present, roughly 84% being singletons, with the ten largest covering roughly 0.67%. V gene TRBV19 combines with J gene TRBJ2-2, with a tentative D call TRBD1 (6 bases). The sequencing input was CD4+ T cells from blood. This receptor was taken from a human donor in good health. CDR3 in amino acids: CASRRSGVANTGELFF. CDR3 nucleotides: TGTGCCAGTAGACGATCAGGGGTTGCGAACACCGGGGAGCTGTTTTTT.